This T cell receptor beta chain was found in a study of blood T cell repertoires in COVID-19. Background on the study: Some COVID-19 samples were acute and others convalescent; all came from the United States, Italy and Spain.

The germline V gene encodes CDR1 SGHTA and CDR2 FQGNSA. This CDR3 comprises 15 residues. The V gene end was trimmed by 5 bases and the J gene end by 6 bases; junction bases not matched to a gene: 8. TCRdb's copy holds only in-frame clones and misses some; the assay was immunoSEQ multiplex PCR. The sample lists 85,000 or so clones, roughly 85% occurring once. The chain recombines TRBV7-2 with TRBJ2-2; TRBD2 matches at 8 bases. The specimen sequenced was peripheral blood. The receptor's source is a middle-aged man with active or convalescent COVID-19. CDR3 nucleotides: TGTGCCAGCAGCCTCGGGGGGGCAATGGCCGGGGAGCTGTTTTTT. Protein: CASSLGGAMAGELFF.